The source of this T cell receptor (beta chain) is a study of technical replicates of blood from a few donors. Here immunoSEQ multiplex PCR was the method, and the copy in TCRdb shows in-frame clones only, minus some. The table shows 50,000 to 70,000 clones, with roughly 90% occurring only once. This clone showed up just once. Germline CDR1 reads SGHTA; CDR2 reads FQGTGA. The length of the CDR3 is 13 residues. Trimming took 5 bases from V and 4 from J; bases not matched to a gene: 3. The material sequenced was PBMCs. The receptor comes from a human donor in good health. Some clones in this sample may be carry-over from other donors' samples. The gene calls are TRBV7-3 and TRBJ1-1; TRBD1 matches at 8 bases. CDR3 sequence reads: CASSLRGLTEAFF. The CDR3 DNA follows: TGTGCCAGCAGCCTCAGGGGGCTCACTGAAGCTTTCTTT.